The 19 T cell receptor beta chains below all came from one sample that was sequenced in a study of CD8+CD57+ T cells in acquired aplastic anemia. The template for TCR beta VDJ and CDR3 sequence profiling was genomic DNA. TCRdb ran MiXCR on the reads and lists one entry per CDR3 protein. In the table there are around 400,000 distinct CDR3 sequences, roughly 68% of which are singletons. The sample consisted of sorted CD4+, CD8+, or CD8+CD57+ T cells (not recorded which) from PBMCs. These receptor sequences come from a human donor in good health, serving as a control.

This clonotype was observed at least ten times. The V gene is TRBV7-9, the J gene TRBJ2-5; 9 positions agree with TRBD2. CDR3 length: 14 amino acids. V shed 5 bases and J 5 bases; nucleotides not matched to a gene: 6. Germline V gene data show CDR1 as SEHNR and CDR2 as FQNEAQ (reference sequence). The CDR3 loop is CASSPGTSLETQYF. The CDR3, as DNA: TGTGCCAGCAGCCCCGGGACTAGCTTGGAGACCCAGTACTTC.

Turning to this clonotype: Germline and junction disagree at one end, which may indicate a read error. This sequence joins TRBV7-9 and TRBJ2-6; TRBD2 matches at 9 bases. This CDR3 comprises 14 residues. CDR1 SEHNR and CDR2 FQNEAQ come from the germline V gene (reference sequence). The CDR3 here is CASSLSGGTEAFFF. The CDR3 nucleotides read TGTGCCAGCAGCTTAAGCGGGGGGACTGAAGCCTTCTTTTTC.

The chain links TRBV12-3 or TRBV12-4 to TRBJ1-1; D unresolved. The CDR3 totals 14 residues. Trimming took 4 bases from V and 0 from J, leaving 9 bases between them. The DNA of the CDR3 is TGTGCCAGCAGTTCGACCTCCATGAACACTGAAGCTTTCTTT. This translates into CASSSTSMNTEAFF.

The chain recombines TRBV20-1 with TRBJ2-5, with TRBD2 matching over 7 bases. Germline-derived CDR1 and CDR2 are DFQATT and SNEGSKA (reference sequence). The CDR3 has 12 residues. The V segment lost 1 base and the J segment 5 bases; nucleotides outside the gene matches: 1. The CDR3: CSARARGETQYF. DNA for the CDR3: TGCAGTGCTAGAGCGCGGGGGGAGACCCAGTACTTC.

The chain recombines TRBV20-1 with TRBJ1-1; D gene uncertain. The ends were cut back, 1 base at V and 12 bases at J, with 15 bases in the middle. The CDR3 extends over 12 amino acids. From germline, CDR1 is DFQATT and CDR2 SNEGSKA (reference sequence). In nucleotides, the CDR3 is TGCAGTGCTAGAGGGGTTGGCTACGAACCTTTCTTT. It translates to CSARGVGYEPFF.

Points on this clonotype: One junction end does not reproduce the germline sequence, and a read error may be involved. The gene calls are TRBV24-1 and TRBJ2-7; D not resolved. This CDR3 contains 13 residues. Per germline, CDR1 KGHDR and CDR2 SFDVKD. The CDR3 nucleotides are TGTGCCACTAGTGGGTGGGGAAGCTACGAGCAGTACTTC. The encoded protein is CATSGWGSYEQYF.

This chain joins TRBV13 and TRBJ2-2, with D perhaps TRBD1 or TRBD2 (5 bases each). With 0 bases removed from V and 5 bases from J, the gap between germline ends came to 10 bases. The CDR3 covers 15 residues. CDR1 and CDR2 (germline): PRHDT, FYEKMQ (reference sequence). The CDR3 nucleotides are TGTGCCAGCAGCTTAGGGGGACCCAGGACCGGGGAGCTGTTTTTT. It yields the protein CASSLGGPRTGELFF.

This clonotype was found once. The gene calls are TRBV14 and TRBJ2-3; D uncertain. The CDR3 consists of 14 residues. Trimming removed 3 bases from V and 2 bases from J, with 9 bases in between. The germline V gene has CDR1 SGHDN and CDR2 FVKESK. Written as DNA, the CDR3 is TGTGCCAGCAGCCACCAACGTCACACAGATACGCAGTATTTT. It encodes CASSHQRHTDTQYF.

V gene TRBV10-3 combines with J gene TRBJ2-3; TRBD2 matches at 9 bases. The V segment lost 10 bases and the J segment 4 bases; nucleotides outside the gene matches: 9. This CDR3 region has 14 residues. Per the germline V gene, CDR1 is ENHRY and CDR2 is SYGVKD. The CDR3 reads CATRRGGPADTQYF. In DNA, the CDR3 is TGTGCCACCAGGCGGGGGGGGCCGGCAGATACGCAGTATTTT.

This clonotype was detected only once. At one end the junction does not follow the germline gene, possibly because of a read error. The V gene is TRBV10-1, the J gene TRBJ2-7; D gene uncertain. Near its end, the DNA agrees better with TRBJ2-5, so the J call may be wrong. The germline CDR1 and CDR2 sequences are WNHNN and SYGVQD (reference sequence). The CDR3 consists of 13 residues. CDR3: CASSEWEFKTQYF. The CDR3 nucleotides are TGTGCCAGCAGCGAGTGGGAATTCAAGACCCAGTACTTC.

The sample holds many counts of this clonotype. The chain has TRBV29-1 and TRBJ1-3; no reliable D call. The CDR3 extends over 14 amino acids. In germline, CDR1 is SQVTM, CDR2 ANQGSEA. V lost 1 base and J lost 0, with 7 bases in between. CDR3 region: CSVEVGGSGNTIYF. The CDR3, as DNA: TGCAGCGTTGAAGTTGGCGGCTCTGGAAACACCATATATTTT. The whole variable domain, remainder taken from reference TRBV29-1 and TRBJ1-3, is SAVISQKPSRDICQRGTSLTIQCQVDSQVTMMFWYRQQPGQSLTLIATANQGSEATYESGFVIDKFPISRPNLTFSTLTVSNMSPEDSSIYLCSVEVGGSGNTIYFGEGSWLTVV.

This clonotype was seen once. Germline is not matched at one junction end, which may reflect a read error. The V and J genes are TRBV20-1 and TRBJ1-2, with D unclear. Germline CDR1 and CDR2: DFQATT and SNEGSKA (reference sequence). The CDR3 length is 13 residues. The CDR3 loop reads CSAIQGLDYRYTF. DNA for the CDR3: TGCAGTGCTATCCAAGGCCTCGACTATCGCTACACCTTC.

The chain recombines TRBV7-8 with TRBJ2-3; either TRBD1 or TRBD2 may supply D (6 bases each). This CDR3 region has 16 residues. Germline lookup yields CDR1 SGHVS and CDR2 FQNEAQ. Trimming stripped 5 bases from V and 3 bases from J, with 18 bases between. The CDR3 loop reads CASSLRGQGRTDTQYF. The DNA of the CDR3 is TGTGCCAGCAGCCTGAGGGGTCAGGGGAGGACAGATACGCAGTATTTT. Using reference TRBV7-8 and TRBJ2-3 for the parts outside the CDR3, the full variable domain is GAGVSQSPRYKVAKRGQDVALRCDPISGHVSLFWYQQALGQGPEFLTYFQNEAQLDKSGLPSDRFFAERPEGSVSTLKIQRTQQEDSAVYLCASSLRGQGRTDTQYFGPGTRLTVL.

This chain joins TRBV7-4 and TRBJ1-2; TRBD1 is a possible D gene (5 bases). This CDR3 has 14 amino acids. V was trimmed by 5 bases and J by 7 bases, leaving 17 bases between them. Germline CDR1 SGHVT, CDR2 SQSDAQ. The CDR3 here is CASSPLFREGGYTF. CDR3 DNA: TGTGCCAGCAGCCCATTATTCAGGGAGGGTGGCTACACCTTC.

V and J are TRBV11-2 and TRBJ1-5, with a possible D match to TRBD1 (5 bases). Trimming removed 5 bases from V and 13 bases from J, with 12 bases in between. The germline V gene encodes CDR1 SGHAT and CDR2 FQNNGV. The CDR3 extends over 11 amino acids. As DNA, the CDR3 is TGTGCCAGCAGCCAAGATCGGGGGCAGCATTTT. Protein sequence: CASSQDRGQHF. Combining the CDR3 with reference TRBV11-2 and TRBJ1-5 gives the whole variable domain EAGVAQSPRYKIIEKRQSVAFWCNPISGHATLYWYQQILGQGPKLLIQFQNNGVVDDSQLPKDRFSAERLKGVDSTLKIQPAKLEDSAVYLCASSQDRGQHFGDGTRLSIL.

A note on this clonotype: At one end, the junction sequence differs from germline, possibly due to a read error. The chain is built from TRBV11-2 and TRBJ1-2; D might be TRBD1 (6 bases). CDR3 length: 14 residues. CDR1 is SGHAT, CDR2 FQNNGV, per germline. The CDR3 loop reads CASSLGGANEGYIF. CDR3 nucleotide sequence: TGTGCCAGCAGCTTGGGGGGGGCGAATGAAGGCTACATCTTC.

As concerns this clonotype: At one end, the junction sequence differs from germline, possibly due to a read error. V usage is TRBV7-9 and J usage is TRBJ1-4, with a tentative D call TRBD1 (6 bases). Germline V lookup: CDR1 SEHNR, CDR2 FQNEAQ (reference sequence). This CDR3 is built from 15 residues. The CDR3 sequence is CASSPGRGAEEKLFF. The DNA of the CDR3 is TGCGCCAGCAGCCCCGGTCGGGGGGCGGAGGAAAAACTGTTTTTT.

The chain recombines TRBV29-1 with TRBJ1-1; D is uncertain. The germline CDR1 and CDR2 sequences are SQVTM and ANQGSEA. The V and J ends lost 4 bases and 6 bases respectively, with 9 bases between them. This CDR3 is built from 11 residues. CDR3 protein: CSVGTNAEAFF. The CDR3 DNA reads TGCAGCGTTGGCACCAACGCTGAAGCTTTCTTT.

The chain couples TRBV7-8 to TRBJ1-6; 9 positions match TRBD1. There are 16 residues in the CDR3. With V trimmed by 4 bases and J by 16 bases, 17 bases remained unmatched. CDR1 SGHVS and CDR2 FQNEAQ come from the germline V gene. The CDR3 region has the DNA TGTGCCAGCAGCTCATTACAGGGGGCGAACACTGGGGCGCTCCACTTT. Translated, it gives CASSSLQGANTGALHF.